A selection of T cell receptor beta chains follows, all from one sample in a study of cytomegalovirus exposure and HLA in healthy donors. The protocol was immunoSEQ multiplex PCR, while the TCRdb copy is restricted to in-frame clones and leaves out a portion. The profile shows over 110,000 clones, 78% of them singletons. The sequenced sample consisted of PBMCs. The receptors here all came from a woman aged 40 to 55 in good health and CMV-seropositive. Both conserved end residues are part of each CDR3. A D gene is named only where the DNA matches it firmly. Not all rows give a size; the values are once, few, many and, for expanded clones, a class.

CDR3 protein	D gene	clone size	V gene	J gene
CASSDGTALYEQYF	TRBD1	NA	TRBV2	TRBJ2-7
CASSEAGGYTGELFF	TRBD2	few	TRBV10-2	TRBJ2-2
CASSYSAGGRYEQYF	TRBD2	NA	TRBV6-5	TRBJ2-7
CASSGQSGANVLTF	NA	NA	TRBV5-1	TRBJ2-6
CASSGGDRSNEKLFF	TRBD1	NA	TRBV28	TRBJ1-4
CASTTGERNPNSYEQYF	NA	NA	TRBV10-2	TRBJ2-7
CASSSGTSIGELFF	TRBD2	NA	TRBV5-1	TRBJ2-2
CASSLGDRAYNEQFF	TRBD1	NA	TRBV19	TRBJ2-1
CASALSGQANTEAFF	TRBD1	NA	TRBV11-3	TRBJ1-1
CSGGDRGTSTDTQYF	TRBD1	NA	TRBV29-1	TRBJ2-3
CAWIGGLNTEAFF	NA	NA	TRBV30	TRBJ1-1
CAWSWTSGTYEQYF	TRBD2	NA	TRBV30	TRBJ2-7
CASSIDLLRLNEKLFF	NA	NA	TRBV19	TRBJ1-4
CASSPVDFTEAFF	NA	once	TRBV28	TRBJ1-1
CASTAGSYEQYF	NA	NA	TRBV5-6	TRBJ2-7
CASSMGQSNQPQHF	NA	NA	TRBV25-1	TRBJ1-5
CASSPRQELVNGYTF	NA	NA	TRBV5-4	TRBJ1-2
CASSLGGLAPYEQYF	TRBD2	NA	TRBV5-1	TRBJ2-7
CASSRTGGSEQYF	TRBD1	NA	TRBV14	TRBJ2-7
CATSRIAGGPDEQYF	TRBD2	few	TRBV15	TRBJ2-7
CASSPSRKHLSYEQYF	NA	NA	TRBV7-9	TRBJ2-7
CASSKTSGQETQYF	TRBD2	few	TRBV7-3	TRBJ2-5